This T cell receptor beta chain was identified in a study of CD8+CD57+ T cells in acquired aplastic anemia. About the study: Recorded DNA amounts for sorted CD4+ and CD8+ cells had an average of approximately 3 ug.

The study profiled TCR beta VDJ and CDR3 using genomic DNA as template. One entry per CDR3 protein, called by TCRdb with MiXCR from the reads. This table holds about 200,000 distinct CDR3 sequences, 65% found once. CDR1 SGHNT and CDR2 YYREEE come from the germline V gene (reference sequence). V was clipped by 2 bases and J by 5 bases, with 19 bases between them. The CDR3 spans 16 residues. Patients chosen for sequencing had shown CD8+CD57+ cell expansion by flow cytometry. Only a few counts were recorded for this clonotype. The gene calls are TRBV5-4 and TRBJ2-5, with D maybe TRBD1 (6 bases). The TCR comes from a human donor with aplastic anemia. Sequencing used sorted CD4+, CD8+, or CD8+CD57+ T cells (not recorded which) from PBMCs. The chain's CDR3 is CASSLSTDRLRETQYF. The DNA for the CDR3 is TGTGCCAGCAGCTTAAGCACGGACAGACTTCGGGAGACCCAGTACTTC.